This paragraph reports one TCR beta chain. This entry is derived from a study of shared clonotypes between healthy human individuals. Across the study: The study used three CD4 naive, three CD4 memory, two CD8 naive and one CD8 memory plate per donor.

Adults of Caucasian background living in Nashville, Tennessee made up all donors. Germline V gene lookup returns CDR1 MDHEN and CDR2 SYDVKM. This CDR3 has 15 amino acids. V lost 7 bases and J 0 bases, leaving 15 bases between the germline ends. Using immunoSEQ multiplex PCR, the repertoire was profiled, and TCRdb retains in-frame clones only, with some absent. Here the sample spans fewer than 2.5 million clones, 80% to 95% being singletons. This receptor was identified in a man younger than 30 in good health. Some clones in this sample may be carry-over from other donors' samples. The genes are TRBV28 and TRBJ1-2; D may be TRBD1 (5 bases). The sequenced sample was naive CD4+ T cells from PBMCs. Specified subset: CD45RA+ positively selected. In DNA, the CDR3 is TGTGCCAGCATCCTTGGCGGGGCGGCTAACTATGGCTACACCTTC. It yields the protein CASILGGAANYGYTF.